These 26 T cell receptor beta chains share one sample of origin, sequenced in a study of cytomegalovirus exposure and HLA in healthy donors (dated by TCRdb to 2016 to 2017). The library was obtained by the immunoSEQ multiplex PCR assay. A mixture of 60 forward primers for TCR Vbeta segments and 13 reverse primers for TCR Jbeta segments was used in the multiplex PCR. TCRdb holds this immuneACCESS table with in-frame rearrangements only. Some clones are missing; in checked studies, unresolved V genes explain under half, and the rest has no known cause. This specimen's table enumerates roughly 190,000 clones. The top ten clones comprise about 0.81% of the sample. Sample: PBMCs. These receptors were collected from a woman between 18 and 29 years old in good health and CMV-seropositive.

The genes are TRBV10-1 and TRBJ1-1, with 7 bases that match TRBD1. This CDR3 has 15 amino acids. The trim removed 4 bases at V and 0 bases at J, leaving 5 bases unmatched. Germline V gene lookup returns CDR1 WNHNN and CDR2 SYGVQD (reference sequence). This CDR3 is CASSGGTALNTEAFF. For the CDR3, the DNA is TGCGCCAGCAGTGGGGGGACAGCCCTGAACACTGAAGCTTTCTTT.

V is TRBV5-6 and J is TRBJ2-7, with D perhaps TRBD2 (5 bases). Trimming removed 1 base at V and 0 bases at J, with 11 bases between. Germline V CDR1 and CDR2: SGHDT, YYEEEE. CDR3 length equals 15 residues. CDR3 bases: TGTGCCAGCAGCTTGAGAGGGTTCGACTCCTACGAGCAGTACTTC. Protein sequence: CASSLRGFDSYEQYF.

The chain combines TRBV19 with TRBJ2-2, with 8 bases that match TRBD1. The V gene end was trimmed by 0 bases and the J gene end by 7 bases; junction bases not matched to a gene: 10. Germline V gene data show CDR1 as LNHDA and CDR2 as SQIVND (reference sequence). The CDR3 consists of 17 residues. The CDR3 spells CASSIDGVRGRGGELFF. The CDR3 nucleotides read TGTGCCAGTAGTATAGATGGGGTCAGGGGGCGCGGCGGGGAGCTGTTTTTT.

The chain couples TRBV19 to TRBJ2-7; D may be TRBD1 (5 bases). The germline CDR1 and CDR2 sequences are LNHDA and SQIVND (reference sequence). The CDR3 contains 15 residues. Trimming left V 6 bases short and J 1 base short, with 16 bases between. Here the CDR3 reads CASRAALSGSYEQYF. The DNA of the CDR3 is TGTGCCAGTAGGGCGGCTTTATCAGGGTCCTACGAGCAGTACTTC.

The chain couples TRBV6-5 to TRBJ2-5; tentative D call: TRBD1 (5 bases). The J call is doubtful: the DNA matches TRBJ2-7 better. Per germline, CDR1 MNHEY and CDR2 SVGAGI. The CDR3 covers 14 residues. The CDR3 sequence: CASSPRVDSYEQYF. The CDR3 region has the DNA TGTGCCAGCAGTCCCAGGGTAGACTCCTACGAGCAGTACTTC.

The rearrangement links TRBV7-8 to TRBJ2-7; 9 bases line up with TRBD2. The CDR3 has 13 residues. With 3 bases clipped from V and 6 bases from J, the junction kept 3 bases outside the gene matches. Germline V gene lookup returns CDR1 SGHVS and CDR2 FQNEAQ. The CDR3 is CASSFLREGEQYF. CDR3 coding DNA: TGTGCCAGCAGCTTTCTGCGGGAGGGCGAGCAGTACTTC.

CDR3 sequence reads: CAWSVGGGGEQFF. As DNA, the CDR3 is TGTGCCTGGAGTGTTGGGGGGGGAGGTGAGCAGTTCTTC. This chain connects TRBV30 to TRBJ2-1, with 7 bases lining up with TRBD2. V trimming: 0 bases; J trimming: 9 bases; junction bases outside the gene matches: 5. The CDR3 runs to 13 residues. Germline V gene sequence: CDR1 GTSNPN, CDR2 SVGIG (reference sequence).

The V gene is TRBV7-9, the J gene TRBJ2-1; 13 nucleotides line up with TRBD2. Germline V gene lookup returns CDR1 SEHNR and CDR2 FQNEAQ (reference sequence). Germline trimming cut 5 bases from V and 12 bases from J; bases unmatched to any gene: 10. The CDR3 has 15 residues. In DNA, the CDR3 is TGTGCCAGCAGCCAGGGACTAGCGGGATATTGGGGGCAGTTCTTC. Translation: CASSQGLAGYWGQFF.

The rearrangement uses TRBV11-2 and TRBJ1-3, with a weak D call TRBD1 (6 bases). The germline gives CDR1 SGHAT, CDR2 FQNNGV. V lost 1 base and J lost 5, with 12 bases in between. The CDR3 is 15 amino acids. For the CDR3, the DNA is TGTGCCAGCAGCTTAGCAGGGGAAACACGAAACACCATATATTTT. Its protein product is CASSLAGETRNTIYF.

The V call is TRBV11-3, the J call TRBJ1-1, with 7 bases identical to TRBD1. V lost 5 bases, J lost 3 bases, and 6 bases stayed unmatched. The CDR3 contains 14 residues. Germline values: CDR1 SGHNT, CDR2 YENEEA. The CDR3 coding sequence is TGTGCCAGCAGCCCCGGACAGGACTACACTGAAGCTTTCTTT. Translation gives CASSPGQDYTEAFF.

The chain is built from TRBV18 and TRBJ1-1; 7 nucleotides agree with TRBD1. The CDR3 sequence is 15 residues long. Losses at the gene ends were 6 bases for V and 0 bases for J; bases not matched to a gene: 7. In germline, CDR1 is KGHSH, CDR2 LQKENI. CDR3 sequence: CASSPGQEVNTEAFF. For the CDR3, the DNA is TGTGCCAGCTCGCCAGGACAGGAAGTGAACACTGAAGCTTTCTTT.

This chain links TRBV7-2 with TRBJ1-1; TRBD1 matches 7 bases. V shed 5 bases and J 1 base; nucleotides not matched to a gene: 10. Germline V gives CDR1 SGHTA, CDR2 FQGNSA. This CDR3 comprises 16 residues. The CDR3 DNA reads as TGTGCCAGCAGCACCCCGGGACAGAAAAAGAACACTGAAGCTTTCTTT. Its translation: CASSTPGQKKNTEAFF.

The chain has TRBV7-2 and TRBJ2-3; D may be TRBD2 (5 bases). The CDR3 spans 14 residues. Germline CDR1 is SGHTA and CDR2 is FQGNSA. V lost 1 base to trimming and J lost 2 bases, with 7 bases between them. The CDR3 region is CASSLGTYTDTQYF. CDR3 nucleotides: TGTGCCAGCAGCTTAGGGACTTACACAGATACGCAGTATTTT.

The V and J genes are TRBV2 and TRBJ1-5, with 7 bases fitting TRBD1. With 4 bases clipped from V and 0 bases from J, the junction kept 9 bases outside the gene matches. Germline V lookup: CDR1 SNHLY, CDR2 FYNNEI. CDR3 length equals 17 residues. DNA of the CDR3: TGTGCCAGCAGTGGACAGGGAGGACCCTATAGCAATCAGCCCCAGCATTTT. Residues: CASSGQGGPYSNQPQHF.

The chain recombines TRBV10-2 with TRBJ2-7, with a possible D match to TRBD2 (6 bases). Germline CDR1 WSHSY, CDR2 SAAADI. This CDR3 has 13 residues. V was trimmed by 2 bases and J by 3 bases, leaving 8 bases between them. CDR3: CASSEIGGYEQYF. CDR3 nucleotide sequence: TGCGCCAGCAGTGAGATCGGGGGCTACGAGCAGTACTTC.

The gene calls are TRBV5-1 and TRBJ2-3; 8 bases are shared with TRBD1. This CDR3 has 17 amino acids. The V segment lost 0 bases and the J segment 1 base; nucleotides outside the gene matches: 7. Germline values: CDR1 SGHRS, CDR2 YFSETQ. CDR3 protein: CASSLDVTGGGTDTQYF. Here the CDR3 DNA reads TGCGCCAGCAGCTTGGACGTAACAGGGGGTGGCACAGATACGCAGTATTTT.

CDR3 bases: TGCGCCAGCAGCTTGACCGTAGACAGGGCCTATGGCTACACCTTC. This codes for CASSLTVDRAYGYTF. This chain links TRBV5-1 with TRBJ1-2; TRBD1 aligns across 7 bases. CDR1 is SGHRS, CDR2 YFSETQ, per germline. This CDR3 has 15 amino acids. The junction had 7 bases not matched to a gene; V was cut back by 1 base and J by 4 bases.

In DNA form, the CDR3 reads TGTGCCACCAGCAGAGATCGATCTAGCGGGAGTAGCGAGGAGCAGTACTTC. Translating it yields CATSRDRSSGSSEEQYF. The rearrangement joins TRBV15 to TRBJ2-7, with 10 bases fitting TRBD2. CDR1 is LNHNV and CDR2 is YYDKDF in the germline V gene (reference sequence). CDR3 length: 17 residues. The V gene end was trimmed by 0 bases and the J gene end by 7 bases; junction bases not matched to a gene: 12. The full variable domain, completed using reference TRBV15 and TRBJ2-7, is DAMVIQNPRYQVTQFGKPVTLSCSQTLNHNVMYWYQQKSSQAPKLLFHYYDKDFNNEADTPDNFQSRRPNTSFCFLDIRSPGLGDTAMYLCATSRDRSSGSSEEQYFGPGTRLTVT.

The DNA for the CDR3 is TGTGCCAGCAGCTTGGGCGGGAACTCAGAAGAGCAGTACTTC. It translates to CASSLGGNSEEQYF. V and J are TRBV5-4 and TRBJ2-7; a weak D match, TRBD2 (6 bases). Trimming took 0 bases from V and 7 from J, leaving 14 bases between them. The length of the CDR3 is 14 residues. Per the germline V gene, CDR1 is SGHNT and CDR2 is YYREEE (reference sequence). The variable domain in full, with the rest retrieved from reference TRBV5-4 and TRBJ2-7, is ETGVTQSPTHLIKTRGQQVTLRCSSQSGHNTVSWYQQALGQGPQFIFQYYREEENGRGNFPPRFSGLQFPNYSSELNVNALELDDSALYLCASSLGGNSEEQYFGPGTRLTVT.

The CDR3 loop reads CATSTAGASTDTQYF. CDR3 bases: TGTGCCACCAGCACCGCGGGCGCTAGCACAGATACGCAGTATTTT. This sequence joins TRBV15 and TRBJ2-3, with D possibly being TRBD2 (5 bases). The CDR3 loop spans 15 amino acids. V was clipped by 4 bases and J by 0 bases, with 11 bases between them. From germline, CDR1 is LNHNV and CDR2 YYDKDF (reference sequence).

The chain has TRBV30 and TRBJ1-6; D perhaps matches TRBD1 (6 bases). The length of the CDR3 is 15 residues. Germline V gene lookup returns CDR1 GTSNPN and CDR2 SVGIG (reference sequence). The V gene lost 4 bases and the J gene lost 0 bases, with 10 bases spanning the gap. CDR3 in amino acids: CAWTQGHSYNSPLHF. CDR3 coding DNA: TGTGCCTGGACACAGGGACACTCCTATAATTCACCCCTCCACTTT.

This sequence joins TRBV6-5 and TRBJ2-3; a weak D match, TRBD1 (6 bases). CDR1 is MNHEY, CDR2 SVGAGI, per germline. V was shortened by 6 bases and J by 1 base, with 11 bases between the two germline ends. The CDR3 extends over 14 amino acids. The CDR3 DNA is TGTGCCAGCAGCCTCCGGACAGGCACAGATACGCAGTATTTT. Amino acids: CASSLRTGTDTQYF.

V is TRBV6-5 and J is TRBJ2-3; D is unclear. This CDR3 comprises 13 residues. The germline V and J ends were trimmed by 2 bases and 5 bases, with 8 bases remaining between them. Germline CDR1 and CDR2: MNHEY and SVGAGI. This CDR3 reads CASSYGPGDTQYF. In DNA, the CDR3 is TGTGCCAGCAGTTACGGCCCGGGAGATACGCAGTATTTT.

This chain uses TRBV6-6 with TRBJ1-2, with D possibly being TRBD1 (6 bases). Germline V gives CDR1 MNHNY, CDR2 SVGAGI (reference sequence). Deletions cut 2 bases from V and 5 bases from J, with 15 bases between. The CDR3 covers 15 residues. CDR3 in amino acids: CASSYAAGTRYGYTF. The CDR3, as DNA: TGTGCCAGCAGTTACGCCGCCGGGACACGATATGGCTACACCTTC.

This chain joins TRBV28 and TRBJ1-2; 8 bases match TRBD1. The CDR3 runs 14 residues. Germline-derived CDR1 and CDR2 are MDHEN and SYDVKM. The V segment lost 4 bases and the J segment 5 bases; nucleotides outside the gene matches: 6. DNA of the CDR3: TGTGCCAGCAGTTCCTACGGACAGGGATATGGCTACACCTTC. Translated: CASSSYGQGYGYTF.

V gene TRBV29-1 combines with J gene TRBJ1-2; D is ambiguous. This CDR3 has 11 amino acids. The V gene's germline CDR1 is SQVTM and CDR2 ANQGSEA. V lost 4 bases and J 5 bases, leaving 8 bases between the germline ends. The CDR3 loop reads CSVGESYGYTF. CDR3 coding DNA: TGCAGCGTTGGCGAGAGTTATGGCTACACCTTC.